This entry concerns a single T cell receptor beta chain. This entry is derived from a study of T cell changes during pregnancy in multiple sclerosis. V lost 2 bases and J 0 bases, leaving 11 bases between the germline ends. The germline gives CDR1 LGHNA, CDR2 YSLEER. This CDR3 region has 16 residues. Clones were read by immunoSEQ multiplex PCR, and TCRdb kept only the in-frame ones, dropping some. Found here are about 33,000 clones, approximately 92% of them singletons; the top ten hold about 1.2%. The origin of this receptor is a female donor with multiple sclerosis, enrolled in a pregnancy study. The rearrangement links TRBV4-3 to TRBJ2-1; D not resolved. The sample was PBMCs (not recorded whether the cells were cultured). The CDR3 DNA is TGCGCCAGCAGCCAAAACCTTTACGGCTCCTACAATGAGCAGTTCTTC. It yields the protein CASSQNLYGSYNEQFF.